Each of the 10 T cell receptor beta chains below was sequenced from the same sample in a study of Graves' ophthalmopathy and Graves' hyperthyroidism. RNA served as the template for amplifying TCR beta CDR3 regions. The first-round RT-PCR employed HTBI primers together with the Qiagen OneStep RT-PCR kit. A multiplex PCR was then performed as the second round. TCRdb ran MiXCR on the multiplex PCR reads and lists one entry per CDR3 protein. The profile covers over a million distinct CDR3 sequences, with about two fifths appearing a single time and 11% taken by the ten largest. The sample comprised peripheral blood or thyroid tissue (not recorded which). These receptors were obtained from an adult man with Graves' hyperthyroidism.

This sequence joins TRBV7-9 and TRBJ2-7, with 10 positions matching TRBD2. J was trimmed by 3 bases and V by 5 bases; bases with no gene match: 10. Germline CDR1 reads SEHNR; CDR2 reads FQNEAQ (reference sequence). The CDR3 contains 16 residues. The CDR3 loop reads CASSPTTSGAYYEQYF. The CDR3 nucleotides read TGTGCCAGCAGCCCGACAACTAGCGGGGCCTACTACGAGCAGTACTTC.

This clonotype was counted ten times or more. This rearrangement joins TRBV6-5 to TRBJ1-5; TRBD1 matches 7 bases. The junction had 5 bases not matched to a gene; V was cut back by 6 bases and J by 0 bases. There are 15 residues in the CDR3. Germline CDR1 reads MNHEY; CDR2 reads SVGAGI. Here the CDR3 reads CASRLQGSSNQPQHF. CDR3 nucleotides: TGTGCCAGCAGACTACAGGGGAGTAGCAATCAGCCCCAGCATTTT.

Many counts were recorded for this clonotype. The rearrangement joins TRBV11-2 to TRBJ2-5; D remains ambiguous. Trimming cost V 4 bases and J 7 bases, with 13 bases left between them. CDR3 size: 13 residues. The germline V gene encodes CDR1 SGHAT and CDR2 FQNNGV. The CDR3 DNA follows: TGTGCCAGCAGCTCTGAGTACCTAGGGACCCAGTACTTC. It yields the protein CASSSEYLGTQYF.

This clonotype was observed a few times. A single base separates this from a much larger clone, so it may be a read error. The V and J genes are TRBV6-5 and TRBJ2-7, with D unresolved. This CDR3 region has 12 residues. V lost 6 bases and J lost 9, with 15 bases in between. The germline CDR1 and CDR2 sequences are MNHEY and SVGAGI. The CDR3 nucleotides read TGTGCCAGCAGCCCCGGCACGTTGGGGCAGTACTTC. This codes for CASSPGTLGQYF.

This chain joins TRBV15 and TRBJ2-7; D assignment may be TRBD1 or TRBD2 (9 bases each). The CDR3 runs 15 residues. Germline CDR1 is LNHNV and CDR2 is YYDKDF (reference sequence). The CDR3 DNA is TGTGCTAGGGCGCACAGGGGGCTAGCGGGACGCGAGCAGTACTTC. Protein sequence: CARAHRGLAGREQYF.

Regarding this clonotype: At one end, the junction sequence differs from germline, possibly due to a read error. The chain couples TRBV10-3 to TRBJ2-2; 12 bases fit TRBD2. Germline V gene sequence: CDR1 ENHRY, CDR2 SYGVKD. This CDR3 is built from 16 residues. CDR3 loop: CASSATSGRNTGELFF. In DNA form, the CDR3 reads TGTGCCAGCAGTGCGACTAGCGGGAGAAACACCGGGGAGCTGTTTTTT.

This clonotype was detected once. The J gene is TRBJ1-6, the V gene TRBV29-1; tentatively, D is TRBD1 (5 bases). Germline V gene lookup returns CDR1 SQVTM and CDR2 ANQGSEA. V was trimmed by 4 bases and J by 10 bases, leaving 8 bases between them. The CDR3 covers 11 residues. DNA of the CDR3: TGCAGCGTTGCGGGGGACTCACCCCTCCACTTT. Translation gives CSVAGDSPLHF.

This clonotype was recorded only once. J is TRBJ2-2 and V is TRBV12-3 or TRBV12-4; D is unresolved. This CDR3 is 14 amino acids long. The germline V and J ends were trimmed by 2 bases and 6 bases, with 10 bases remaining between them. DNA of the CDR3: TGTGCCAGCAGTTTACAATCCACAGCCGGGGAGCTGTTTTTT. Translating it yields CASSLQSTAGELFF.

CDR3 bases: TGCAGCGTCACCCGGGGGGGTGGCTACACCTTC. Protein: CSVTRGGGYTF. The chain joins TRBV29-1 to TRBJ1-2; D might be TRBD1 (5 bases). The CDR3 consists of 11 residues. The germline V and J ends were trimmed by 6 bases and 7 bases, with 12 bases remaining between them. Germline CDR1 reads SQVTM; CDR2 reads ANQGSEA.

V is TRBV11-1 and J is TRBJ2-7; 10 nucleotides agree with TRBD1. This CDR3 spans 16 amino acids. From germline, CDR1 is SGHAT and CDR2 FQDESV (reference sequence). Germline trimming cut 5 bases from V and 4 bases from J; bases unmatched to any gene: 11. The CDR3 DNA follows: TGTGCCAGCAGCGTAGTTCCGGGACAGGGGATTTACGAGCAGTACTTC. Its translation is CASSVVPGQGIYEQYF.